The sequence of this T cell receptor beta chain was determined in a study of T cells in Graves' hyperthyroidism and ophthalmopathy. TCR beta CDR3 region amplification was performed from RNA transcripts. TCR CDR3 underwent first-round RT-PCR with the HTBI primer set. TCRdb called the multiplex PCR reads again in MiXCR, with one record for every CDR3 protein. The sample shows around 250,000 distinct CDR3 sequences, less than 20% of them seen only once. The sample holds many counts of this clonotype. Its antigen is unidentified. The germline gives CDR1 DFQATT, CDR2 SNEGSKA (reference sequence). The CDR3 extends over 15 amino acids. Trimming took off 6 bases at V and 4 bases at J, with 19 bases between the two ends. Study conclusions and caveats: In blood, most of the thyroid clonotypes expanded above 0.001 were also present.

Inclusion characteristics of ophthalmopathy patients comprised a Clinical Activity Score of at least 3, a NOSPECS grade of at least 4, and duration under 3 months. The receptor was derived from a woman aged 18-29 years with Graves' ophthalmopathy. This chain connects TRBV20-1 to TRBJ2-1; no clear D gene. The sample consisted of blood. CDR3 loop: CSAPKAPGAYNEQFF. The CDR3 nucleotides read TGCAGTGCCCCGAAAGCCCCCGGTGCATACAATGAGCAGTTCTTC.